This entry is about one T cell receptor beta chain. Germline CDR1 and CDR2: SGHDT and YYEEEE. After removal of 0 bases from V and 5 bases from J, the junction contained 2 bases not matched to a gene. This CDR3 spans 16 amino acids. These data come from a study of T-cell reconstitution after alpha-beta-depleted transplantation in children. Unique molecular identifiers were incorporated during preparation of the TCRbeta library. One entry per CDR3 protein, called by TCRdb with MiXCR from the PCR reads. The sample contains around 450,000 distinct CDR3 sequences, roughly 16% of which appear only once. The receptor was isolated from a boy in the first two years of life who had a stem cell transplant for Wiskott-Aldrich syndrome, so the T cells may come from the graft donor. This specimen consisted of PBMCs, mostly from graft donor cells, obtained 360 days after TCRalphabeta/CD19-depleted stem cell transplant. The V and J genes are TRBV5-6 and TRBJ2-1; 13 positions match TRBD2. CDR3 region: CASSLVGLAGDNEQFF. The CDR3, as DNA: TGTGCCAGCAGCTTGGTCGGACTAGCGGGGGACAATGAGCAGTTCTTC.